The rows below give T cell receptor beta chains drawn from one sample of a study of somatic mutations in cytotoxic T cells in rheumatoid arthritis. Method: immunoSEQ multiplex PCR; TCRdb's copy keeps in-frame clones and lacks some. This table has approximately 20,000 clones, roughly 80% appearing once. Input material: CD8+ T cells sorted from blood. These TCRs come from a woman aged 45-65 years in good health. The CDR3 runs from the conserved cysteine through the conserved F or W. The D gene is left open where the match is weak. The size of a clone is reported for some rows only, either as once, few or many, or as a class for expanded clones.

TRBV4-1	TRBD1	TRBJ1-1	once	TGCGCCAGCAGCCAGTCACAGGGGTCCATGAACACTGAAGCTTTCTTT	CASSQSQGSMNTEAFF
TRBV28	-	TRBJ2-5	-	TGTGCCAGCAGTTTTCGGGAACGGGGGACCCAGTACTTC	CASSFRERGTQYF
TRBV2	-	TRBJ2-7	-	TGTGCCAGCAGCGAAGGTATAGGGGGCTACGAGCAGTACTTC	CASSEGIGGYEQYF
TRBV6-5	TRBD2	TRBJ2-5	-	TGTGCCAGCAGTTACTCACTAGCGGGAAGGGAGACCCAGTACTTC	CASSYSLAGRETQYF
TRBV2	TRBD2	TRBJ2-3	-	TGTGCCAGCAGTGACTGGACTAGCGGGATCGTCACAGATACGCAGTATTTT	CASSDWTSGIVTDTQYF
TRBV15	-	TRBJ1-5	-	TGTGCCACCAGCAGAGAGTGGGGAAGCAATCAGCCCCAGCATTTT	CATSREWGSNQPQHF
TRBV6-1	TRBD2	TRBJ2-1	-	TGTGCCAGCATCCCCGGGACTAGCGACTACAATGAGCAGTTCTTC	CASIPGTSDYNEQFF
TRBV19	TRBD2	TRBJ2-7	-	TGTGCCAGTAGTATACGCAGCGGGGGGGCCTTGCACGAGCAGTACTTC	CASSIRSGGALHEQYF
TRBV5-6	-	TRBJ1-3	-	TGTGCCAGCAGCTTGGCAGCAGTATCTGGAAACACCATATATTTT	CASSLAAVSGNTIYF
TRBV7-9	-	TRBJ2-5	-	TGTGCCAGCAGCTTAATTTGGGGGTCCCAAGAGACCCAGTACTTC	CASSLIWGSQETQYF
TRBV29-1	-	TRBJ2-5	-	TGCAGCGTTGAGGACGGGAGACCTCAAGAGACCCAGTACTTC	CSVEDGRPQETQYF
TRBV4-1	TRBD1	TRBJ1-2	few	TGCGCCAGCAGCCAAGAAGGGGACAGGGGACCTCTTAACTATGGCTACACCTTC	CASSQEGDRGPLNYGYTF
TRBV21-1	-	TRBJ2-7	once	TGTGCCAGCAGCAAAGAGGGACAGACCTACGAGCAGTACTTC	CASSKEGQTYEQYF
TRBV13	TRBD2	TRBJ2-1	-	TGTGCCAGCAGCACCCGACTAGCGGGGGAGAATGAGCAGTTCTTC	CASSTRLAGENEQFF
TRBV5-1	-	TRBJ2-2	-	TGCGCCAGCAGCTTTCTCGGGGAGCTGTTTTTT	CASSFLGELFF
TRBV27	TRBD1	TRBJ2-1	-	TGTGCCAGCAGTCTGCAGGGGGCGGCGGGGTTCAAGCAGTTCTTC	CASSLQGAAGFKQFF
TRBV25-1	-	TRBJ1-2	-	TGTGCCAGCAGTGCCCAGGGGAACTATGGCTACACCTTC	CASSAQGNYGYTF
TRBV4-2	TRBD1	TRBJ1-6	-	TGTGCCAGCAGCCAGGAGGACAGGTTCGACTCTAATTCACCCCTCCACTTT	CASSQEDRFDSNSPLHF
TRBV5-4	-	TRBJ1-1	-	TGTGCCAGCAGCTCAGAAGCGGAAAATTGGCAGCGGACTGAAGCTTTCTTT	CASSSEAENWQRTEAFF
TRBV6-1	-	TRBJ2-2	-	TGTGCCAGCAGTAAACAGGGTGTCTCCGGGGAGCTGTTTTTT	CASSKQGVSGELFF
TRBV19	TRBD1	TRBJ2-7	-	TGTGCCAGTGGACAGGGTGGCGAGCAGTACTTC	CASGQGGEQYF
TRBV5-1	-	TRBJ2-6	-	TGCGCCAGCAGCTTGATGACGAGCCCGTCTGGGGCCAACGTCCTGACTTTC	CASSLMTSPSGANVLTF
TRBV7-8	-	TRBJ2-5	-	TGTGCCAGCAGCTTACAGGGGACTCTAGAGACCCAGTACTTC	CASSLQGTLETQYF
TRBV7-9	-	TRBJ2-3	-	TGTGCCAGCAGCCTAGGGGCCACAGATACGCAGTATTTT	CASSLGATDTQYF
TRBV15	-	TRBJ2-7	-	TGTGCCACCAGCGGCAGACCGACGAGCTCCTACGAGCAGTACTTC	CATSGRPTSSYEQYF
TRBV4-3	TRBD1	TRBJ2-3	-	TGCGCCAGCAGCCAAGGACAGGGGTCAGATACGCAGTATTTT	CASSQGQGSDTQYF
TRBV10-3	-	TRBJ1-1	medium-sized	TGTGCCATCAGTGAGCTCAGCACTGAAGCTTTCTTT	CAISELSTEAFF
TRBV6-5	-	TRBJ1-5	-	TGTGCCAGCAGTTCAGGGTTCAATCAGCCCCAGCATTTT	CASSSGFNQPQHF
TRBV27	-	TRBJ2-3	-	TGTGCCAGCAGTTTAGGGATGACAGGAAAAGATACGCAGTATTTT	CASSLGMTGKDTQYF
TRBV11-2	-	TRBJ2-1	-	TGTGCCAGCAGCCCACCTAACCAGGAGCAGTTCTTC	CASSPPNQEQFF
TRBV4-1	-	TRBJ1-1	-	TGCGCCAGCAGCCAAGACCCGGGCCTGAACACTGAAGCTTTCTTT	CASSQDPGLNTEAFF
TRBV29-1	-	TRBJ2-5	-	TGCAGCGTAGCTCGGGAGACCCAGTACTTC	CSVARETQYF
TRBV27	-	TRBJ2-7	-	TGTGCCAGCAGTTTATTTACAGGGACCAACGAGCAGTACTTC	CASSLFTGTNEQYF
TRBV5-1	TRBD1	TRBJ2-7	-	TGCGCCAGCAGCTTAGATCCGGGACAGGGGGCTGGAGGAGGCGAGCAGTACTTC	CASSLDPGQGAGGGEQYF
TRBV7-9	-	TRBJ2-1	-	TGTGCCAGCAGCCCCGGCTACAATGAGCAGTTCTTC	CASSPGYNEQFF
TRBV11-2	TRBD1	TRBJ2-7	-	TGTGCCAGCAGCTTAGCGCGGGACAGGGCCTACGAGCAGTACTTC	CASSLARDRAYEQYF
TRBV5-6	TRBD1	TRBJ2-7	-	TGTGCCAGCAGCGTCGGGACAGGGGGCCACGAGCAGTACTTC	CASSVGTGGHEQYF
TRBV4-3	TRBD2	TRBJ2-7	-	TGCGCCAGCAGCCAAGCGACTAGCGGGGGGGCCTACGAGCAGTACTTC	CASSQATSGGAYEQYF
TRBV9	TRBD1	TRBJ1-1	-	TGTGCCAGCAGCGTAGGCGGACAGGGAGGGACTGGCACTGAAGCTTTCTTT	CASSVGGQGGTGTEAFF
TRBV9	TRBD2	TRBJ2-3	-	TGTGCCAGCAGCCCCCAAGCGGGGGTGCCGGCAGATACGCAGTATTTT	CASSPQAGVPADTQYF
TRBV7-9	-	TRBJ2-1	-	TGTGCCAGCAGCTGGGAGCCCTACCCTTCCTCCTACAATGAGCAGTTCTTC	CASSWEPYPSSYNEQFF
TRBV11-2	-	TRBJ2-5	-	TGTGCCAGCAGCTTACCGCGGGGCCAAGAGACCCAGTACTTC	CASSLPRGQETQYF
TRBV27	TRBD1	TRBJ2-3	-	TGTGCCAGTCGGGACAGGGGGGGAGATACGCAGTATTTT	CASRDRGGDTQYF
TRBV4-1	TRBD2	TRBJ2-3	-	TGCGCCAGCAGGCAACCCATAGCGGGGGGGCCAGCAGATACGCAGTATTTT	CASRQPIAGGPADTQYF
TRBV5-4	-	TRBJ2-3	-	TGTGCCAGCAGCTTGGAATCCAGGGGACCCGATACGCAGTATTTT	CASSLESRGPDTQYF
TRBV20-1	-	TRBJ2-7	-	TGCAGTGCTTTTAGACAGGCCGAGCAGTACTTC	CSAFRQAEQYF
TRBV27	-	TRBJ2-7	-	TGTGCCAGCACCTTCGGTCAGGGGCACGAGCAGTACTTC	CASTFGQGHEQYF
TRBV5-8	-	TRBJ2-7	-	TGTGCCAGCAGCTTGGGGATGGATAGCTCCTACGAGCAGTACTTC	CASSLGMDSSYEQYF
TRBV7-2	TRBD2	TRBJ2-3	-	TGTGCCAGCAGCGCTACGGGCGGGGGGCTCGATACGCAGTATTTT	CASSATGGGLDTQYF
TRBV6-5	-	TRBJ1-5	-	TGTGCCAGCGGGGTGGGCAATCAGCCCCAGCATTTT	CASGVGNQPQHF
TRBV7-9	-	TRBJ2-3	-	TGTGCCAGAACAGACGACACAGATACGCAGTATTTT	CARTDDTDTQYF
TRBV6-1	TRBD1	TRBJ1-1	-	TGTGCCAGCAGTAACCGGGACAGGACGAACACTGAAGCTTTCTTT	CASSNRDRTNTEAFF